This T cell receptor (beta chain) was sequenced during a study of blood T cell repertoires in COVID-19 (dated by TCRdb to between 2020 and 2021). About the study as a whole: For ImmuneRACE Cohort 3, a participant was defined as recovered based on two consecutive negative NP/OP PCR tests, clearance by a healthcare professional, or resolution of symptoms. The repertoires were released in a freely available public database intended as a resource for research on the immune response to SARS-CoV-2. The collaborator samples originated in the United States, Italy and Spain and spanned the acute and convalescent phases of COVID-19. Deeply sampled blood TCRbeta repertoires from subjects exposed to, actively infected with, or recovered from COVID-19 were included in the dataset. The material from the prospective study consisted of cDNA or gDNA derived from T cells, B-cell-depleted T cells, or PBMCs. Where available, HLA class I and class II types were obtained from metadata supplied by the sample provider rather than from assay-based typing. Samples came from the ongoing ImmuneRACE study (first 160 participants) plus 1,254 subjects from 6 global collaborators. The sample metadata nearly always contained a de-identified subject ID, COVID-19 status, age in years and sex.

Participants in the prospective study were aged about 18 to 100 years, lived in 24 United States geographic areas, and enrolled through a virtual design. In the prospective study, participants were assigned to cohorts based on the clinical history participants reported in a screening survey and a study questionnaire. In the prospective study, mobile phlebotomists collected whole blood, serum and a nasopharyngeal or oropharyngeal swab from each participant. Participants in the prospective study had the option to provide additional blood draws and questionnaires over an approximately 2-month period. Prospective study blood samples were shipped either frozen or at room temperature before DNA extraction. Of note for this clone: It lacks a known antigen. No qualities accompany the bases; no much larger clone lies one base away.

TCRbeta CDR3 regions were amplified from genomic DNA by means of the immunoSEQ Assay, a bias-controlled multiplex PCR. As for how the authors treated the data: The number of nucleated cells in each sample was estimated by amplification of reference gene primers within the assay. Sequence reads were collapsed and filtered to measure the absolute abundance of every unique TCRbeta CDR3 rearrangement. For each sample, productive Simpson clonality was calculated as the square root of Simpson's diversity index over productive rearrangements. TCRdb mirrors the immuneACCESS table, restricted to in-frame sequences. Some clones are absent from its copies; in checked studies, under half trace to an unresolved V gene, and the reason for the others is unknown. The DNA gave D and trimming, while V, J and clone size come from that table. Within this sample are fewer than 200,000 clones, with roughly 85% of them counted one time only. Clones ranked in the top ten supply roughly 19% of the sample.

Results and caveats for the whole study, not just this receptor: The amount of clinical and demographic metadata varied by source and participant and was provided uncurated.

The receptor was derived from an older woman in a cohort exposed to, infected with or recovered from COVID-19 (not recorded which). Sequenced sample: PBMCs or T cells enriched from blood (not recorded which).

The CDR3 protein: CASIPPPGQGYNYGYTF. The sequence in DNA is TGTGCCAGCATCCCCCCGCCGGGACAGGGTTATAACTATGGCTACACCTTC. Recombination joined TRBV2 with TRBJ1-2; TRBD1 fits 9 bases in the junction. From cysteine to phenylalanine, the CDR3 is 17 amino acids long. CDR3 DNA only is kept here, 51 bases in frame from base 1. From V the trimming removes 7 bases and from J it removes 1 base, while the gene matches leave 13 bases of the junction unaccounted for. Looking up the germline V gene yields CDR1 SNHLY and CDR2 FYNNEI. With the portions outside the CDR3 filled from the reference TRBV2 and TRBJ1-2 genes, the complete variable region becomes EPEVTQTPSHQVTQMGQEVILRCVPISNHLYFYWYRQILGQKVEFLVSFYNNEISEKSEIFDDQFSVERPDGSNFTLKIRSTKLEDSAMYFCASIPPPGQGYNYGYTFGSGTRLTVV.